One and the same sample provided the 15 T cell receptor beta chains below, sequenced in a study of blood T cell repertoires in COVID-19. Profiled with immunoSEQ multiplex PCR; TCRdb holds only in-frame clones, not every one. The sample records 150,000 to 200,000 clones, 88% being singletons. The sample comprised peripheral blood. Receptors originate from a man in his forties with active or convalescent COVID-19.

CDR3: CASSSSGGATDTQYF. CDR3 DNA: TGTGCCAGCAGCTCCAGCGGGGGGGCCACAGATACGCAGTATTTT. This sequence joins TRBV11-2 and TRBJ2-3; TRBD2 agrees at 10 bases. This CDR3 is 15 amino acids long. Germline CDR1 reads SGHAT; CDR2 reads FQNNGV. The ends lost 4 bases at V and 2 bases at J; junction bases unmatched: 3.

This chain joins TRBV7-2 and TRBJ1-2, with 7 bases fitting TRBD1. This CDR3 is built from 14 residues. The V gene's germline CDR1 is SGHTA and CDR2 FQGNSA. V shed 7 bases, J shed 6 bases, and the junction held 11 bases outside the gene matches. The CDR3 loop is CASTQQQGGHGYTF. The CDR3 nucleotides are TGTGCCAGCACCCAGCAGCAGGGGGGACATGGCTACACCTTC.

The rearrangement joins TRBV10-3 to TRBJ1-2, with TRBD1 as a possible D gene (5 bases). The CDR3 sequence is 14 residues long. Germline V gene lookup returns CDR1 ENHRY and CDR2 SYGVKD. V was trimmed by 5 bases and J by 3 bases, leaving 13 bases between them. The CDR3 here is CAISSAGMDYGYTF. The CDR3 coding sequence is TGTGCCATCAGTTCTGCAGGGATGGACTATGGCTACACCTTC.

The CDR3 sequence: CSVKTGYNTEAFF. The CDR3 DNA follows: TGCAGCGTTAAGACAGGGTATAACACTGAAGCTTTCTTT. J is TRBJ1-1 and V is TRBV29-1; the match to TRBD1 covers 7 bases. This CDR3 is 13 amino acids long. Germline V lookup: CDR1 SQVTM, CDR2 ANQGSEA. V shed 5 bases, J shed 2 bases, and the junction held 5 bases outside the gene matches.

The CDR3 spells CASSYQANQPQHF. CDR3 coding DNA: TGTGCCAGCAGTTATCAGGCCAATCAGCCCCAGCATTTT. This chain links TRBV28 with TRBJ1-5; D unclear. Looked up from germline, CDR1 is MDHEN and CDR2 is SYDVKM. Trimming cost V 4 bases and J 3 bases, with 7 bases left between them. The length of the CDR3 is 13 residues.

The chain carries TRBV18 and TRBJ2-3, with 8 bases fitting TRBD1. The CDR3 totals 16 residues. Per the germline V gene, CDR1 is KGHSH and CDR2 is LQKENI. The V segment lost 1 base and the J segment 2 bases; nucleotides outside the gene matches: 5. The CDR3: CASSPLTGGITDTQYF. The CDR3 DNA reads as TGTGCCAGCTCACCACTCACAGGGGGTATCACAGATACGCAGTATTTT.

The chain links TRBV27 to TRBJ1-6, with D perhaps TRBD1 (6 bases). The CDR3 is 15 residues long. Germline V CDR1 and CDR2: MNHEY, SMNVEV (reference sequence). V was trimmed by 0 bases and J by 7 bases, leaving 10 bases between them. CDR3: CASSLSGGRNSPLHF. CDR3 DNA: TGTGCCAGCAGTTTATCAGGGGGTCGGAATTCACCCCTCCACTTT.

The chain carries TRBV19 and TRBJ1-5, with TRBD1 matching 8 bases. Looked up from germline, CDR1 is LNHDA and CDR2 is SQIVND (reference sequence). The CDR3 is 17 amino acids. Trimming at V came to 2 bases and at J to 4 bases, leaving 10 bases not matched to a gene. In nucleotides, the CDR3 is TGTGCCAGTAGTATACGGGCAGGACAGGGAGGAAATCAGCCCCAGCATTTT. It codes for CASSIRAGQGGNQPQHF.

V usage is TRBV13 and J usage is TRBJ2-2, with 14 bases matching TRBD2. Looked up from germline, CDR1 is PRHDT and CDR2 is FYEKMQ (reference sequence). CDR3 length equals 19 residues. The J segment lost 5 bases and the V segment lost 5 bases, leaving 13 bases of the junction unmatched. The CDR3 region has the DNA TGTGCCAGCAGCCACCCACCGGGACTAGCGGGAGTAAAGACCGGGGAGCTGTTTTTT. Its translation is CASSHPPGLAGVKTGELFF.

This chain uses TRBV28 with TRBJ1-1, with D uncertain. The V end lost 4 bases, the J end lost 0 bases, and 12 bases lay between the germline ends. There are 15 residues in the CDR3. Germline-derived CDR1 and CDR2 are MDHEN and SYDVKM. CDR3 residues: CASSSPGGLNTEAFF. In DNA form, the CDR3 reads TGTGCCAGCAGTTCCCCCGGAGGCCTGAACACTGAAGCTTTCTTT.

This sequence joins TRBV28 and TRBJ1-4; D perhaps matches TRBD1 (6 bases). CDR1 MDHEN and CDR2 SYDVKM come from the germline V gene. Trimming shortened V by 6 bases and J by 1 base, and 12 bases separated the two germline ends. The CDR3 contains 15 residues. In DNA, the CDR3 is TGTGCCAGCAGCCCCATACAGGGAACTAATGAAAAACTGTTTTTT. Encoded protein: CASSPIQGTNEKLFF.

In nucleotides, the CDR3 is TGCGCCAGCAGCTCCAACCTTCCGAGCCGAGTATCTTACGAGCAGTACTTC. Residues: CASSSNLPSRVSYEQYF. V gene TRBV5-1 combines with J gene TRBJ2-7; D ambiguous. V lost 3 bases and J lost 4, with 23 bases in between. From germline, CDR1 is SGHRS and CDR2 YFSETQ. The length of the CDR3 is 17 residues.

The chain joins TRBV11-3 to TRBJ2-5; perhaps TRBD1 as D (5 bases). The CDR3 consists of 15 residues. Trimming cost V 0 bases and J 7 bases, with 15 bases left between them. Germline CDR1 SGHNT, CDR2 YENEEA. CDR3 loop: CASSLDGSGPRTQYF. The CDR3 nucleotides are TGTGCCAGCAGCTTAGACGGGTCAGGGCCTAGGACCCAGTACTTC.

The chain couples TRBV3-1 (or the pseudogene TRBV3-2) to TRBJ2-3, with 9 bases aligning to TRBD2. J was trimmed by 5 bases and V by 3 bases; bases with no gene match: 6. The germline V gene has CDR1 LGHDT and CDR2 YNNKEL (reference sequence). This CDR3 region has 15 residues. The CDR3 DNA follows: TGTGCCAGCAGCCAGCGGGGGGGCAGGGGAGATACGCAGTATTTT. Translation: CASSQRGGRGDTQYF.

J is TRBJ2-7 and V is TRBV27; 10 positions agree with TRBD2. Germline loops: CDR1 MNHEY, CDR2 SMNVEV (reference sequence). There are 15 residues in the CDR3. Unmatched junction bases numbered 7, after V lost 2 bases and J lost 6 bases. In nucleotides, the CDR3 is TGTGCCAGCAGTTTAGTTCTAGCGGGAGTAGGCGAGCAGTACTTC. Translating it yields CASSLVLAGVGEQYF.